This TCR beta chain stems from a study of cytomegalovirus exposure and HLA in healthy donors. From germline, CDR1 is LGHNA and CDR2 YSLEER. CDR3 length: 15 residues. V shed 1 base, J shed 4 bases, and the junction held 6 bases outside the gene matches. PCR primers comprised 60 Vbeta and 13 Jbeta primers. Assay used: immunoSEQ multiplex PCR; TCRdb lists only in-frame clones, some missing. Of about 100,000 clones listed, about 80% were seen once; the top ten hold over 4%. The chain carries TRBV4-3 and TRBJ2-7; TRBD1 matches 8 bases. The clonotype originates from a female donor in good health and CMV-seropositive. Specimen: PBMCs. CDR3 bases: TGCGCCAGCAGCCAAGGGCGGCAGGGGGCATACGAGCAGTACTTC. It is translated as CASSQGRQGAYEQYF.